What follows are 4 T cell receptor beta chains derived from one specimen sequenced in a study. MiXCR was run by TCRdb on the RT-PCR reads, yielding one entry per CDR3 protein. The data hold more than 550,000 distinct CDR3 sequences, with around 14% observed a single time. The sequenced material came from memory CD4+ T cells from blood. These receptors were collected from a female donor in good health, serving as a healthy control.

This chain uses TRBV30 with TRBJ2-7, with D unclear. CDR3 size: 11 residues. Germline assignment: CDR1 GTSNPN and CDR2 SVGIG (reference sequence). Trimming took 1 base from V and 2 from J, leaving 3 bases between them. The CDR3 DNA is TGTGCCTGGAGTGGGACCTACGAGCAGTACTTC. As protein: CAWSGTYEQYF.

Only a few counts were recorded for this clonotype. V is TRBV28 and J is TRBJ2-5, with D unresolved. The CDR3 totals 13 residues. Germline V gene data show CDR1 as MDHEN and CDR2 as SYDVKM. Deletions cut 5 bases from V and 5 bases from J, with 12 bases between. CDR3 sequence (DNA): TGTGCCAGCAGTCCCGTCCCGTTCGAGACCCAGTACTTC. Its translation is CASSPVPFETQYF.

This clonotype was observed a handful of times. V is TRBV5-1 and J is TRBJ2-7; D may match TRBD1 or TRBD2 (6 bases each). With 4 bases removed from V and 0 bases from J, the gap between germline ends came to 14 bases. Germline V CDR1 and CDR2: SGHRS, YFSETQ. This CDR3 contains 15 residues. For the CDR3, the DNA is TGCGCCAGCAGCCTGGGGGCGGGGACCTCCTACGAGCAGTACTTC. Its protein is CASSLGAGTSYEQYF.

The chain uses TRBV28 and TRBJ2-7, with D possibly matching TRBD1 (6 bases). Looked up from germline, CDR1 is MDHEN and CDR2 is SYDVKM. V shed 6 bases and J shed 4 bases, with 22 bases lying between them. CDR3 size: 16 residues. The CDR3 protein is CASRSGGGNLIYEQYF. In DNA, the CDR3 is TGTGCCAGCAGGAGCGGTGGGGGCAACCTTATATACGAGCAGTACTTC.